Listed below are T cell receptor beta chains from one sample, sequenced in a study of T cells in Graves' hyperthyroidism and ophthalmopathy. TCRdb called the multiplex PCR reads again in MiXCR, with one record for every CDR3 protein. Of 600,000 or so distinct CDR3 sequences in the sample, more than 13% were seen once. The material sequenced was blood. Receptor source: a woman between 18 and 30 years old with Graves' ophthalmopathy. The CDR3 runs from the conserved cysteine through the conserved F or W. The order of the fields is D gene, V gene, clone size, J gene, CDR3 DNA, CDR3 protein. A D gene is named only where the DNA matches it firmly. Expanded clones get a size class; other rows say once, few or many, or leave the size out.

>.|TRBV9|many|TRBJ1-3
TGTGCCAGCAGCGGATGGGCGGAAGGAAACACCATATATTTT
CASSGWAEGNTIYF
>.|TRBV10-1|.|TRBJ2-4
TGCGCCATCAAGTCCAGGGGGGAAAGGGACAAAAACATTCAGTACTTC
CAIKSRGERDKNIQYF
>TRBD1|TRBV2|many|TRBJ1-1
TGTGCCAGCAGTCCAGGGGGCATTGAAGCTTTCTTT
CASSPGGIEAFF
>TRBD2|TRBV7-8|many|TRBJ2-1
TGTGCCAGCAGCTCCCCTGAGGCTAGCGGGAGGGCCCTCGGAAATGAGCAGTTCTTC
CASSSPEASGRALGNEQFF
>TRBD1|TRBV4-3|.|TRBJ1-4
TGCGCCAGCAGCCAAAGGGACAGGGGGCGAATCCCAACTAATGAAAAACTGTTTTTT
CASSQRDRGRIPTNEKLFF
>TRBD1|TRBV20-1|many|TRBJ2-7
TGCAGTGCTAGAGATAGCACAGGGGGTCAGTACGAGCAGTACTTC
CSARDSTGGQYEQYF
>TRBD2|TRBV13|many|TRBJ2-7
TGTGCCAGCAGCCGTCCGGGACTAGCGGGACACGAGCAGTACTTC
CASSRPGLAGHEQYF
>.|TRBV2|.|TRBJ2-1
TGTGCCAGCAGTGTGCGGGGAACTAGCCGTGAGTTCTTC
CASSVRGTSREFF
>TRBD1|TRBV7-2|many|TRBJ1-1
TGTGCCAGCAGCTTAGATCTCAGGGGGGGGGTGGTAGAAGCTTTCTTT
CASSLDLRGGVVEAFF
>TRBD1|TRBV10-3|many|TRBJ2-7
TGTGCCATCAGTCCATCCGACAGGGGCGTGTACGAGCAGTACTTC
CAISPSDRGVYEQYF
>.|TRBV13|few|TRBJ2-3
TGTGCCAGCAGCTTACCAGCGTCAGATACGCAGTATTTT
CASSLPASDTQYF
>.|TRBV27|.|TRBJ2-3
TGTGCCAGCCGCGGGCAGAACACAGATACGCAGTATTTT
CASRGQNTDTQYF
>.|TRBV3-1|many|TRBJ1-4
TGTGCCAGCAGCCAAGATCTTGCGGTCTTAAATGAAAAACTGTTTTTT
CASSQDLAVLNEKLFF
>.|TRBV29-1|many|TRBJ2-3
TGCAGCGCTCGCCGCGGGGAGGCTAGCACAGATACGCAGTATTTT
CSARRGEASTDTQYF
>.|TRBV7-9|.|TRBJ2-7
TGTGCCAGCAGCTTAGCCGGGACCTACTACGAGCAGTACTTC
CASSLAGTYYEQYF
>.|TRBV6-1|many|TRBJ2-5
TGTGCCAGCAGTTTAAACACCCTGGGAGGTCGGGAGACCCAGTACTTC
CASSLNTLGGRETQYF
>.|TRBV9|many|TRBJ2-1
TGTGCCAGCAGCGTAGGCGGTAGTTTGAGCGATGAGCAGTTCTTC
CASSVGGSLSDEQFF
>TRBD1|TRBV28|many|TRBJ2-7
TGTGCCAGCAGTTTCTATGGGACAGGGATTAACGAGCAGTACTTC
CASSFYGTGINEQYF
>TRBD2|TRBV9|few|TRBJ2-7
TGTGCCAGCAGCGAGCGGGGGAACTCCTACGAGCAGTACTTC
CASSERGNSYEQYF
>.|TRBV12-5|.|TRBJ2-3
TGTGCTAGTGGTTTTGCGGCGGGTCGCACAGATACGCAGTATTTT
CASGFAAGRTDTQYF
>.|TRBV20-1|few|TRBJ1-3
TGCAGTGCTTGGGGACCCCCTGGAAACACCATATATTTT
CSAWGPPGNTIYF
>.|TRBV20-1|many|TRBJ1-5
TGCAGTGCTTCCCCGGGTGGGATGGGCAATCAGCCCCAGCATTTT
CSASPGGMGNQPQHF
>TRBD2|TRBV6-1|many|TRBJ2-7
TGTGCCAGCAGTGTACGCCTAGCGGGGGACGAGCAGTACTTC
CASSVRLAGDEQYF
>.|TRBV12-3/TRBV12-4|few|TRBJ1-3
TGTGCCAGCAGCTTCGGGGTTTCTGGAAACACCATATATTTT
CASSFGVSGNTIYF
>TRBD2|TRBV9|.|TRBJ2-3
TGTGCCAGCGGATTGGCTAGCGGGGCCACAGATACGCAGTATTTT
CASGLASGATDTQYF
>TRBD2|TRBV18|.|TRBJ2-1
TGTGCCAGCTCCCTCACTAGCGGTACCTCCTACAATGAGCAGTTCTTC
CASSLTSGTSYNEQFF
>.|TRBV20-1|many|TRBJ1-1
TGCAGTGCTAGAGATCGTAAGGCTGAAGCTTTCTTT
CSARDRKAEAFF
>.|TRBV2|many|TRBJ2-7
TGTGCCAGGCTAACACCCAGCGGCGAGCAGTACTTC
CARLTPSGEQYF
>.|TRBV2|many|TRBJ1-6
TGTGCCAGCAGTGACGGTGAATATAATTCACCCCTCCACTTT
CASSDGEYNSPLHF
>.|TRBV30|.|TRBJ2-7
TGTGCCTGGAATCCCGGCGGCGAGCAGTACTTC
CAWNPGGEQYF
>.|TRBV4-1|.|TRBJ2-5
TGCGCCAGCAGTCTGAGCCCGGGACGGATGAGAGAGACCCAGTACTTC
CASSLSPGRMRETQYF
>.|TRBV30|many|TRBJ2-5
TGTGCCTGGAGTGTAAGAATTATGGTGGAGACCCAGTACTTC
CAWSVRIMVETQYF
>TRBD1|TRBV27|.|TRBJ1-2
TGTGCCAGCAGCCGAGTCGGACAGGGGATCAATGGCTACACCTTC
CASSRVGQGINGYTF
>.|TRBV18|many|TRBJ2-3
TGTGCCAGCTCAGACGAGCTGGGTAGCACAGATACGCAGTATTTT
CASSDELGSTDTQYF